A selection of T cell receptor beta chains follows, all from one sample in a study of cytomegalovirus exposure and HLA in healthy donors. Here immunoSEQ multiplex PCR was the method, and the copy in TCRdb shows in-frame clones only, minus some. The sample has more than 200,000 clones, roughly 84% seen once. Sequencing was performed on PBMCs. Source of these receptors: a human donor in good health. Both conserved end residues are part of each CDR3. D genes are given only for firm matches. The size field is filled for only some rows; it gives once, few, many or a size class.

j_gene: TRBJ1-1; abundance: .; d_gene: .; v_gene: TRBV9; CDR3aa: CASSVAPSTWANTEAFF; CDR3nt: TGTGCCAGCAGCGTAGCGCCCAGCACCTGGGCGAACACTGAAGCTTTCTTT
j_gene: TRBJ2-3; abundance: .; d_gene: .; v_gene: TRBV5-4; CDR3aa: CASSLARTDTQYF; CDR3nt: TGTGCCAGCAGCTTGGCCAGGACAGATACGCAGTATTTT
j_gene: TRBJ2-2; abundance: once; d_gene: .; v_gene: TRBV11-3; CDR3aa: CASRGLTGELFF; CDR3nt: TGTGCCAGCAGGGGCCTCACCGGGGAGCTGTTTTTT
j_gene: TRBJ2-5; abundance: few; d_gene: TRBD2; v_gene: TRBV2; CDR3aa: CASRSGLAGGYETQYF; CDR3nt: TGTGCCAGTAGATCGGGACTAGCGGGAGGATATGAGACCCAGTACTTC
j_gene: TRBJ2-7; abundance: .; d_gene: .; v_gene: TRBV7-8; CDR3aa: CASSSHYEQYF; CDR3nt: TGTGCCAGCAGCTCACACTACGAGCAGTACTTC
j_gene: TRBJ2-7; abundance: .; d_gene: TRBD1; v_gene: TRBV19; CDR3aa: CASSIYDRAYEQYF; CDR3nt: TGTGCCAGTAGTATCTACGACAGGGCGTACGAGCAGTACTTC
j_gene: TRBJ2-7; abundance: .; d_gene: TRBD1; v_gene: TRBV18; CDR3aa: CASSPIGTGAYEQYF; CDR3nt: TGTGCCAGCTCACCTATCGGGACAGGGGCCTACGAGCAGTACTTC
j_gene: TRBJ2-1; abundance: .; d_gene: .; v_gene: TRBV29-1; CDR3aa: CSVEIAGRYNEQFF; CDR3nt: TGCAGCGTTGAGATTGCAGGGAGGTACAATGAGCAGTTCTTC
j_gene: TRBJ2-1; abundance: .; d_gene: .; v_gene: TRBV7-3; CDR3aa: CASSLDGVSYNEQFF; CDR3nt: TGTGCCAGCAGCTTGGACGGGGTCTCCTACAATGAGCAGTTCTTC
j_gene: TRBJ2-1; abundance: .; d_gene: TRBD1; v_gene: TRBV15; CDR3aa: CATSRDSGGREQFF; CDR3nt: TGTGCCACCAGCCGAGATTCAGGGGGCCGTGAGCAGTTCTTC
j_gene: TRBJ2-1; abundance: .; d_gene: TRBD2; v_gene: TRBV9; CDR3aa: CASSVTSGSYNEQFF; CDR3nt: TGTGCCAGCAGCGTGACTAGCGGGAGTTACAATGAGCAGTTCTTC
j_gene: TRBJ2-5; abundance: few; d_gene: .; v_gene: TRBV29-1; CDR3aa: CSALGPVRAENQFRETQYF; CDR3nt: TGCAGCGCCCTCGGACCAGTCAGGGCCGAAAATCAATTCAGGGAGACCCAGTACTTC
j_gene: TRBJ2-2; abundance: .; d_gene: .; v_gene: TRBV2; CDR3aa: CATFGTSYTGELFF; CDR3nt: TGTGCCACCTTCGGGACAAGTTACACCGGGGAGCTGTTTTTT
j_gene: TRBJ1-2; abundance: .; d_gene: TRBD1; v_gene: TRBV7-9; CDR3aa: CASSWDRSYGYTF; CDR3nt: TGTGCCAGCAGTTGGGACAGATCCTATGGCTACACCTTC
j_gene: TRBJ2-7; abundance: .; d_gene: .; v_gene: TRBV4-3; CDR3aa: CASSQVGGHSYEQYF; CDR3nt: TGCGCCAGCAGCCAAGTCGGGGGGCACTCCTACGAGCAGTACTTC
j_gene: TRBJ2-5; abundance: .; d_gene: TRBD1; v_gene: TRBV6-6; CDR3aa: CASSYTDRQETQYF; CDR3nt: TGTGCCAGCAGTTACACGGACAGGCAAGAGACCCAGTACTTC
j_gene: TRBJ2-7; abundance: .; d_gene: TRBD2; v_gene: TRBV28; CDR3aa: CASSSPTSGGYEQYF; CDR3nt: TGTGCCAGCAGTTCCCCGACTAGCGGAGGCTACGAGCAGTACTTC
j_gene: TRBJ2-1; abundance: .; d_gene: TRBD2; v_gene: TRBV4-3; CDR3aa: CASSQLSGSAYNEQFF; CDR3nt: TGCGCCAGCAGCCAACTTAGCGGGAGTGCCTACAATGAGCAGTTCTTC
j_gene: TRBJ2-7; abundance: .; d_gene: .; v_gene: TRBV6-5; CDR3aa: CASSYSTGRDYEQYF; CDR3nt: TGTGCCAGCAGTTACTCTACAGGGAGGGACTACGAGCAGTACTTC
j_gene: TRBJ1-1; abundance: .; d_gene: .; v_gene: TRBV7-2; CDR3aa: CASSRDRNTEAFF; CDR3nt: TGTGCCAGCAGCCGAGACAGGAACACTGAAGCTTTCTTT
j_gene: TRBJ2-1; abundance: .; d_gene: TRBD2; v_gene: TRBV2; CDR3aa: CASSGTSGKYNEQFF; CDR3nt: TGTGCCAGCAGCGGGACTAGCGGGAAGTACAATGAGCAGTTCTTC
j_gene: TRBJ1-2; abundance: .; d_gene: .; v_gene: TRBV10-3; CDR3aa: CAIRGQPTNYGYTF; CDR3nt: TGTGCCATCAGAGGACAGCCTACTAACTATGGCTACACCTTC
j_gene: TRBJ2-7; abundance: .; d_gene: TRBD1; v_gene: TRBV28; CDR3aa: CAMKGAGRYEQYF; CDR3nt: TGTGCCATGAAGGGGGCTGGTAGGTACGAGCAGTACTTC
j_gene: TRBJ2-3; abundance: .; d_gene: TRBD2; v_gene: TRBV4-2; CDR3aa: CASSQVEASGREDTQYF; CDR3nt: TGTGCCAGCAGCCAAGTCGAGGCTAGCGGGAGGGAAGATACGCAGTATTTT
j_gene: TRBJ2-4; abundance: .; d_gene: .; v_gene: TRBV6-1; CDR3aa: CASSEGTGGVAKNIQYF; CDR3nt: TGTGCCAGCAGTGAAGGCACTGGTGGAGTAGCCAAAAACATTCAGTACTTC
j_gene: TRBJ2-7; abundance: .; d_gene: TRBD2; v_gene: TRBV19; CDR3aa: CASSLRGGGPYEQYF; CDR3nt: TGTGCCAGTAGTCTCCGCGGCGGGGGGCCCTACGAGCAGTACTTC
j_gene: TRBJ2-5; abundance: .; d_gene: TRBD2; v_gene: TRBV7-8; CDR3aa: CASSFPATSGKETQYF; CDR3nt: TGTGCCAGCAGCTTCCCAGCTACTAGCGGGAAGGAGACCCAGTACTTC
j_gene: TRBJ2-5; abundance: .; d_gene: .; v_gene: TRBV29-1; CDR3aa: CSALPAETQYF; CDR3nt: TGCAGCGCCCTCCCCGCGGAGACCCAGTACTTC
j_gene: TRBJ2-7; abundance: .; d_gene: .; v_gene: TRBV27; CDR3aa: CASSLSLGGREQYF; CDR3nt: TGTGCCAGCAGTTTATCTCTGGGGGGTCGCGAGCAGTACTTC
j_gene: TRBJ1-1; abundance: once; d_gene: TRBD1; v_gene: TRBV19; CDR3aa: CASSAQHNRGNTEAFF; CDR3nt: TGTGCCAGTAGTGCCCAGCACAACAGGGGGAACACTGAAGCTTTCTTT
j_gene: TRBJ1-5; abundance: .; d_gene: .; v_gene: TRBV6-6; CDR3aa: CASSYSPPDFNQPQHF; CDR3nt: TGTGCCAGCAGTTACTCCCCCCCGGACTTCAATCAGCCCCAGCATTTT
j_gene: TRBJ1-2; abundance: once; d_gene: .; v_gene: TRBV6-6; CDR3aa: CASTGGNSGYTF; CDR3nt: TGTGCCAGCACGGGTGGAAACTCTGGCTACACCTTC
j_gene: TRBJ2-7; abundance: once; d_gene: TRBD1; v_gene: TRBV23-1; CDR3aa: CASSRPDRVYEQYF; CDR3nt: TGCGCCAGCAGTCGCCCGGACAGGGTTTACGAGCAGTACTTC
j_gene: TRBJ2-2; abundance: once; d_gene: TRBD1; v_gene: TRBV5-4; CDR3aa: CASSYGTANTGELFF; CDR3nt: TGTGCCAGCAGCTACGGGACAGCGAACACCGGGGAGCTGTTTTTT
j_gene: TRBJ2-5; abundance: .; d_gene: TRBD1; v_gene: TRBV29-1; CDR3aa: CSGLTGGAETQYF; CDR3nt: TGCAGCGGTCTGACAGGGGGCGCGGAGACCCAGTACTTC
j_gene: TRBJ1-3; abundance: once; d_gene: TRBD1; v_gene: TRBV2; CDR3aa: CASRPGTGGQAGNTIYF; CDR3nt: TGTGCCAGCAGGCCCGGGACAGGGGGCCAGGCTGGAAACACCATATATTTT
j_gene: TRBJ2-1; abundance: .; d_gene: .; v_gene: TRBV20-1; CDR3aa: CRKEICEQFF; CDR3nt: TGCAGGAAAGAGATTTGTGAGCAGTTCTTC
j_gene: TRBJ1-2; abundance: .; d_gene: TRBD1; v_gene: TRBV6-1; CDR3aa: CASRTGTDYGYTF; CDR3nt: TGTGCCAGCAGGACCGGGACAGACTATGGCTACACCTTC
j_gene: TRBJ2-7; abundance: .; d_gene: .; v_gene: TRBV7-2; CDR3aa: CASSLALTVEQYF; CDR3nt: TGTGCCAGCAGCTTAGCGCTCACTGTCGAGCAGTACTTC
j_gene: TRBJ2-2; abundance: few; d_gene: TRBD2; v_gene: TRBV10-3; CDR3aa: CATIGLAGQNTGELFF; CDR3nt: TGTGCCACTATCGGACTAGCGGGACAAAACACCGGGGAGCTGTTTTTT
j_gene: TRBJ2-2; abundance: .; d_gene: TRBD2; v_gene: TRBV18; CDR3aa: CASSPLREALAGELFF; CDR3nt: TGTGCCAGCTCACCACTCCGGGAGGCCTTGGCCGGGGAGCTGTTTTTT
j_gene: TRBJ1-1; abundance: once; d_gene: .; v_gene: TRBV7-8; CDR3aa: CASSRGQIEAFF; CDR3nt: TGTGCCAGCAGCAGAGGACAGATCGAAGCTTTCTTT
j_gene: TRBJ2-1; abundance: .; d_gene: TRBD2; v_gene: TRBV18; CDR3aa: CASSPRLAGENEQFF; CDR3nt: TGTGCCAGCTCACCCCGACTAGCGGGAGAAAATGAGCAGTTCTTC
j_gene: TRBJ2-1; abundance: .; d_gene: TRBD1; v_gene: TRBV25-1; CDR3aa: CASRDRAYNEQFF; CDR3nt: TGTGCCAGCCGGGACAGGGCTTACAATGAGCAGTTCTTC
j_gene: TRBJ2-3; abundance: .; d_gene: TRBD2; v_gene: TRBV7-2; CDR3aa: CARSSGGGGGRARTDTQYF; CDR3nt: TGTGCCAGAAGTTCCGGAGGCGGCGGCGGGAGGGCTCGGACAGATACGCAGTATTTT
j_gene: TRBJ2-3; abundance: few; d_gene: TRBD2; v_gene: TRBV28; CDR3aa: CASTSAGGPGGDTQYF; CDR3nt: TGTGCCAGCACGTCAGCGGGAGGGCCTGGAGGAGATACGCAGTATTTT
j_gene: TRBJ2-7; abundance: .; d_gene: .; v_gene: TRBV2; CDR3aa: CASCPERYEQYF; CDR3nt: TGTGCCAGCTGTCCGGAGCGCTACGAGCAGTACTTC
j_gene: TRBJ1-1; abundance: .; d_gene: .; v_gene: TRBV6-5; CDR3aa: CASSYRGFLTEAFF; CDR3nt: TGTGCCAGCAGTTACCGGGGATTTCTCACTGAAGCTTTCTTT
j_gene: TRBJ2-1; abundance: .; d_gene: TRBD2; v_gene: TRBV9; CDR3aa: CASSVGGRAYNEQFF; CDR3nt: TGTGCCAGCAGCGTAGGCGGGAGGGCCTACAATGAGCAGTTCTTC
j_gene: TRBJ2-1; abundance: .; d_gene: TRBD2; v_gene: TRBV7-7; CDR3aa: CASSRGTSGNNEQFF; CDR3nt: TGTGCTAGCAGCCGAGGCACTAGCGGGAACAATGAGCAGTTCTTC
j_gene: TRBJ2-3; abundance: once; d_gene: TRBD2; v_gene: TRBV30; CDR3aa: CAWSDLGLAADTQYF; CDR3nt: TGTGCCTGGAGTGACCTGGGACTAGCGGCAGATACGCAGTATTTT
j_gene: TRBJ2-7; abundance: .; d_gene: TRBD2; v_gene: TRBV27; CDR3aa: CASSSRLAGDEQYF; CDR3nt: TGTGCCAGCAGTTCCCGACTAGCGGGAGACGAGCAGTACTTC
j_gene: TRBJ2-5; abundance: .; d_gene: TRBD1; v_gene: TRBV5-1; CDR3aa: CASSLGQGQETQYF; CDR3nt: TGCGCCAGCAGCTTGGGACAGGGGCAAGAGACCCAGTACTTC
j_gene: TRBJ1-1; abundance: .; d_gene: .; v_gene: TRBV6-4; CDR3aa: CASSQASNTEAFF; CDR3nt: TGTGCCAGCAGTCAGGCCTCGAACACTGAAGCTTTCTTT